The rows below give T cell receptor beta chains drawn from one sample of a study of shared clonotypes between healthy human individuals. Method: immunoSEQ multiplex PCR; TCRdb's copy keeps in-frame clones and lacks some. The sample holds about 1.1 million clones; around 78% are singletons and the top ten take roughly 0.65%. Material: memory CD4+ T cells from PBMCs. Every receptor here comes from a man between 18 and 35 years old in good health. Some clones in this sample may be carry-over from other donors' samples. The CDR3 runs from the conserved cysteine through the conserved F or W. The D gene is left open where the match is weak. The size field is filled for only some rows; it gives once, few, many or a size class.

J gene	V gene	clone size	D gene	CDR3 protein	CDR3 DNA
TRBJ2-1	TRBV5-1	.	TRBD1	CASSFTGAVSEQFF	TGCGCCAGCAGCTTTACAGGGGCGGTTTCCGAGCAGTTCTTC
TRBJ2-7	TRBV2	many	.	CASSEGRQRTYEQYF	TGTGCCAGCAGTGAAGGACGCCAAAGGACCTACGAGCAGTACTTC
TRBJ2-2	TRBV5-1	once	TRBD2	CASSWREWTGELFF	TGCGCCAGCAGCTGGCGGGAGTGGACCGGGGAGCTGTTTTTT
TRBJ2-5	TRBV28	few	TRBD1	CATSQGKETQYF	TGTGCCACCTCACAGGGGAAAGAGACCCAGTACTTC
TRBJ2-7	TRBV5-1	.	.	CASSLEVAEFSYEQYF	TGCGCCAGCAGCCTCGAGGTAGCAGAATTTAGCTACGAGCAGTACTTC
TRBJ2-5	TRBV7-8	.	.	CASNQQFQETQYF	TGTGCCAGCAATCAGCAATTCCAAGAGACCCAGTACTTC
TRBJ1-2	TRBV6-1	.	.	CASSEVPNYGYTF	TGTGCCAGCAGTGAAGTCCCTAACTATGGCTACACCTTC
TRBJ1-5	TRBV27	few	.	CASSPQGSRQPQHF	TGTGCCAGCAGTCCCCAGGGGTCAAGGCAGCCCCAGCATTTT
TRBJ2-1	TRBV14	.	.	CASSQGYPHVNEQFF	TGTGCCAGCAGCCAAGGGTACCCCCACGTGAATGAGCAGTTCTTC
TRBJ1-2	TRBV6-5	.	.	CASTGLNSYGYTF	TGTGCCAGCACCGGGCTAAATTCCTATGGCTACACCTTC
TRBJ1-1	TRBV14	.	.	CASSQRRNTEAFF	TGTGCCAGCAGCCAGCGGCGGAACACTGAAGCTTTCTTT
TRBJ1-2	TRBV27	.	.	CANQRGALPYGYTF	TGTGCCAACCAGCGCGGGGCATTGCCCTATGGCTACACCTTC
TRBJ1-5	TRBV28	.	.	CASSLPQMRQPQHF	TGTGCCAGCAGTTTACCGCAGATGCGACAGCCCCAGCATTTT
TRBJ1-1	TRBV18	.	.	CASSPHPRGSTEAFF	TGTGCCAGCTCACCACACCCCCGGGGTTCCACTGAAGCTTTCTTT
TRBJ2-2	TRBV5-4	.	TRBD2	CASSLRSGGTGELFF	TGTGCCAGCAGCTTGCGATCGGGAGGCACCGGGGAGCTGTTTTTT
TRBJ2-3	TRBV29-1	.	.	CSVQGEPTDTQYF	TGCAGCGTTCAGGGTGAACCCACAGATACGCAGTATTTT
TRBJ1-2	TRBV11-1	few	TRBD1	CASSPRGQGAGGYTF	TGTGCCAGCAGCCCGAGGGGACAGGGCGCTGGTGGCTACACCTTC
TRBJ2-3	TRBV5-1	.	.	CASSLGALPRADTQYF	TGCGCCAGCAGCTTGGGGGCCCTCCCTCGGGCAGATACGCAGTATTTT
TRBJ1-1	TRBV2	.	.	CATGGHWNTEAFF	TGTGCCACCGGCGGGCATTGGAACACTGAAGCTTTCTTT
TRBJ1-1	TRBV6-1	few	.	CASSRGSFGNTEAFF	TGTGCCAGCAGCAGGGGTAGTTTTGGTAACACTGAAGCTTTCTTT
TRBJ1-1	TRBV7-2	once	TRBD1	CASSLDRARAGPEAFF	TGTGCCAGCAGCCTAGACAGGGCCCGCGCGGGTCCAGAAGCTTTCTTT
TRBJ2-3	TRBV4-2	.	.	CASSQRSLGSTFTDTQYF	TGTGCCAGCAGCCAAAGGTCCTTGGGTAGCACATTCACAGATACGCAGTATTTT
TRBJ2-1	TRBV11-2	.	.	CASSFVGSYNEQFF	TGTGCCAGCAGCTTTGTAGGGTCCTACAATGAGCAGTTCTTC
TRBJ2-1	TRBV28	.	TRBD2	CASRSLREGLRSHEQFF	TGTGCCAGCAGATCATTACGGGAGGGCCTGAGGTCACATGAGCAGTTCTTC
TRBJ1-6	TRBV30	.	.	CAFDSSYNSPLHF	TGTGCCTTTGACAGCTCCTATAATTCACCCCTCCACTTT
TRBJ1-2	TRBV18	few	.	CASSGGYGYTF	TGTGCCAGCTCAGGGGGCTATGGCTACACCTTC
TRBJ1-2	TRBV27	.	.	CARTLPCGYTF	TGTGCCAGGACACTACCCTGTGGCTACACCTTC
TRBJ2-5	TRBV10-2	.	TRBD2	CARGGKGTSGTGETQYF	TGCGCCAGGGGAGGGAAAGGGACTAGCGGGACTGGCGAGACCCAGTACTTC
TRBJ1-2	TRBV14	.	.	CASSQVGGGSYGYTF	TGTGCCAGCAGCCAAGTCGGTGGCGGATCCTATGGCTACACCTTC
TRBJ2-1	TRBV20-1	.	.	CSASSRRQFF	TGCAGTGCTAGTTCCAGACGGCAGTTCTTC